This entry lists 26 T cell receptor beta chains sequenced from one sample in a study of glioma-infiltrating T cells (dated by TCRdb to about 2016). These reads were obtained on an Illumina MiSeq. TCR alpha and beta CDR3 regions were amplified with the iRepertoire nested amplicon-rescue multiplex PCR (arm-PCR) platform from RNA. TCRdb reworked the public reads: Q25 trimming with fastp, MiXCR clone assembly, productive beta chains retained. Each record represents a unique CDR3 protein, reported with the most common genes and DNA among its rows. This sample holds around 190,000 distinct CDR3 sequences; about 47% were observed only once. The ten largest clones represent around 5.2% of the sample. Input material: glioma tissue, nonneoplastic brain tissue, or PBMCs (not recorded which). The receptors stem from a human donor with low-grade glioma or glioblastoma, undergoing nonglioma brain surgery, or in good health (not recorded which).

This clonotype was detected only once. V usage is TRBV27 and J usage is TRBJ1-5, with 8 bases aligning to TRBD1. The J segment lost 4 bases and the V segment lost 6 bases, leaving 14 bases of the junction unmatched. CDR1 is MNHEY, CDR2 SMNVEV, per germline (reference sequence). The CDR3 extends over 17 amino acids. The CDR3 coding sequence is TGTGCCAGCAGAGATCCCGCGGGACAGGTGTCGAATCAGCCCCAGCATTTT. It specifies CASRDPAGQVSNQPQHF.

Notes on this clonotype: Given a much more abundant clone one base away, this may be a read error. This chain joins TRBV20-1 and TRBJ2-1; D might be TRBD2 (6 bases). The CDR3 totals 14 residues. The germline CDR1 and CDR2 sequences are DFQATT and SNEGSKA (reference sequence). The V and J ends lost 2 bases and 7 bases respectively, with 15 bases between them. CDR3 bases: TGCAGTGCTAGAAAAGGAGGGGCCGTTAATGAGCAGTTCTTC. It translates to CSARKGGAVNEQFF.

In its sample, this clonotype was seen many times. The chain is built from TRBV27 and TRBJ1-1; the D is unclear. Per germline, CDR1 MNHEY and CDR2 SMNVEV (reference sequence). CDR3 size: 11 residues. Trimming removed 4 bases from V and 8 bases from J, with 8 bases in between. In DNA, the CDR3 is TGTGCCAGCAGTTACCTGGGGGAAGCTTTCTTT. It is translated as CASSYLGEAFF.

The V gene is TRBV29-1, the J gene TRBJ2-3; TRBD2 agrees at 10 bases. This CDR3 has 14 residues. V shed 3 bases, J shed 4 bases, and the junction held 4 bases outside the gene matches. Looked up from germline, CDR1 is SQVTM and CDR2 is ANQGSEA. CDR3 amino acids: CSVDLLAGADTQYF. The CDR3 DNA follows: TGCAGCGTTGATCTCCTAGCGGGAGCAGATACGCAGTATTTT.

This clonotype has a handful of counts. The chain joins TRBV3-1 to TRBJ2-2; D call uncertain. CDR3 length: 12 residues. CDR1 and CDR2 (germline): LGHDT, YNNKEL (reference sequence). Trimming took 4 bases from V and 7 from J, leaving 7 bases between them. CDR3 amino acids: CASSPPGGELFF. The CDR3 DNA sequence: TGTGCCAGCAGCCCTCCCGGCGGGGAGCTGTTTTTT. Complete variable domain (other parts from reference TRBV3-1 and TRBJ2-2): DTAVSQTPKYLVTQMGNDKSIKCEQNLGHDTMYWYKQDSKKFLKIMFSYNNKELIINETVPNRFSPKSPDKAHLNLHINSLELGDSAVYFCASSPPGGELFFGEGSRLTVL.

CDR3 bases: TGTGCCAGCAGTGCAACAGAGGGCAAAGATACGCAGTATTTT. This encodes CASSATEGKDTQYF. The chain joins TRBV2 to TRBJ2-3; TRBD2 might be the D (5 bases). Germline V CDR1 and CDR2: SNHLY, FYNNEI. The CDR3 is 14 amino acids. V was cut by 4 bases and J by 5 bases, with 13 bases left in between.

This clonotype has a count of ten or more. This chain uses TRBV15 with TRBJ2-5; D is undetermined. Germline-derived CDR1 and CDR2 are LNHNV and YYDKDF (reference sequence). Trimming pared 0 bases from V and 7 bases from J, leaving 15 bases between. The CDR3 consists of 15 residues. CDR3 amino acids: CATSRDILSGGTQYF. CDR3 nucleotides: TGTGCCACCAGCAGAGATATATTATCTGGTGGGACCCAGTACTTC.

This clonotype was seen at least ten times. DNA for the CDR3: TGTGCCAGTACTCCAGGGGATGGCTACACCTTC. Its translation: CASTPGDGYTF. This chain links TRBV19 with TRBJ1-2; a possible D gene is TRBD1 (6 bases). This CDR3 is 11 amino acids long. Germline assignment: CDR1 LNHDA and CDR2 SQIVND (reference sequence). V lost 7 bases and J 6 bases, leaving 9 bases between the germline ends.

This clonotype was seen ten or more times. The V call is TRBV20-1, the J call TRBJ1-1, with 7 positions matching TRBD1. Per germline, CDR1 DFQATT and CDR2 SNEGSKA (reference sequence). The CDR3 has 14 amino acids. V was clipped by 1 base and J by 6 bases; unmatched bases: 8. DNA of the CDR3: TGCAGTGCTAGAGCTGGGACAGAGACGTCTGAAGCTTTCTTT. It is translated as CSARAGTETSEAFF.

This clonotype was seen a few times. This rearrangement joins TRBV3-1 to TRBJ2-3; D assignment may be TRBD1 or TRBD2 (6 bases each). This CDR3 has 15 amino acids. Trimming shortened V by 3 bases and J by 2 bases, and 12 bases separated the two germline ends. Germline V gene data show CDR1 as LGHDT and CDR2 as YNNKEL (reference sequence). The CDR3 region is CASSHTRGHTDTQYF. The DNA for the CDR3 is TGTGCCAGCAGCCACACACGGGGGCACACAGATACGCAGTATTTT.

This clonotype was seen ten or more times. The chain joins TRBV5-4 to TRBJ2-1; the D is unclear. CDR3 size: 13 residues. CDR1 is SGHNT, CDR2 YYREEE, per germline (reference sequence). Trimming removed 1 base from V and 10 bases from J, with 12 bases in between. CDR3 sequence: CASSLSISDEQFF. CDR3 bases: TGTGCCAGCAGCTTGTCCATATCGGACGAGCAGTTCTTC.

CDR3: CASSPEDDYENEQFF. DNA of the CDR3: TGTGCCAGCAGCCCCGAGGATGACTATGAGAATGAGCAGTTCTTC. V usage is TRBV7-8 and J usage is TRBJ2-1; tentatively, D is TRBD2 (5 bases). Germline loops: CDR1 SGHVS, CDR2 FQNEAQ. The CDR3 runs to 15 residues. The germline V and J ends were trimmed by 5 bases and 7 bases, with 18 bases remaining between them.

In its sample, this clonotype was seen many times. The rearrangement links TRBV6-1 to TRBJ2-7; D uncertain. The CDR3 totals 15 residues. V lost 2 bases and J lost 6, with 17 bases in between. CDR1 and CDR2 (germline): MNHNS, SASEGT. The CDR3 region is CASSETNSQEREQYF. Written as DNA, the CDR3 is TGTGCCAGCAGTGAAACAAATAGCCAGGAGCGCGAGCAGTACTTC.

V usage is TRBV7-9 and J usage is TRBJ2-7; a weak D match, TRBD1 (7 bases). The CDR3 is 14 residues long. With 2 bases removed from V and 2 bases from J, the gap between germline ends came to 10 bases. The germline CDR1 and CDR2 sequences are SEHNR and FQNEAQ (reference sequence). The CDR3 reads CASSLPGGPYEQYF. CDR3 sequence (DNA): TGTGCCAGCAGCTTACCAGGGGGGCCCTACGAGCAGTACTTC.

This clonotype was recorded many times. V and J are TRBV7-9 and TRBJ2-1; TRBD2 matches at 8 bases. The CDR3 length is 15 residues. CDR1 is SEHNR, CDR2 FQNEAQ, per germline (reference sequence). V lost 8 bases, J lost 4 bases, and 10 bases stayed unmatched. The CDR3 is CASSPSGSPYNEQFF. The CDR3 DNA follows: TGTGCCAGCTCACCTAGCGGGTCGCCTTACAATGAGCAGTTCTTC.

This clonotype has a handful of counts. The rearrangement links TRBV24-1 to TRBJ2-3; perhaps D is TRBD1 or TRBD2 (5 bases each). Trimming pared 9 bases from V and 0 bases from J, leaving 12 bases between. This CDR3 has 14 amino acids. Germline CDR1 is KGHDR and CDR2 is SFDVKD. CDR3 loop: CATSSGRSTDTQYF. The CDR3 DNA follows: TGTGCCACCTCCTCGGGACGTAGCACAGATACGCAGTATTTT.

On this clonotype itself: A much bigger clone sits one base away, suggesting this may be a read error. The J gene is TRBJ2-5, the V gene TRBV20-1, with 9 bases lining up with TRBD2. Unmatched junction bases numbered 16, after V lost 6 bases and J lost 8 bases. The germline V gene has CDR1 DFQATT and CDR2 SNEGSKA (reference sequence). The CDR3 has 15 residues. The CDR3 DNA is TGCAGTGCCGCTAGAGAGCCAGCGGGAGGAGATACCCAGTACTTC. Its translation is CSAAREPAGGDTQYF.

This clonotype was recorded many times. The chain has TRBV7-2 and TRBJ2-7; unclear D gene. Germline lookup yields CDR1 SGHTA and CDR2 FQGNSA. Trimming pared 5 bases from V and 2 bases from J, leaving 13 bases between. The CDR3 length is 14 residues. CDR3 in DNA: TGTGCCAGCAGCCCACCCGACTTAACCTACGAGCAGTACTTC. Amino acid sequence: CASSPPDLTYEQYF.

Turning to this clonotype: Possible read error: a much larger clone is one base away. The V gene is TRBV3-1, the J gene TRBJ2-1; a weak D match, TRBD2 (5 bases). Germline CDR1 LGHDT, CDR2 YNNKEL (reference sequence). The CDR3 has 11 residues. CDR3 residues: CASSTTGEQLF. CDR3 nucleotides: TGTGCCAGCAGCACAACCGGGGAACAGCTCTTC.

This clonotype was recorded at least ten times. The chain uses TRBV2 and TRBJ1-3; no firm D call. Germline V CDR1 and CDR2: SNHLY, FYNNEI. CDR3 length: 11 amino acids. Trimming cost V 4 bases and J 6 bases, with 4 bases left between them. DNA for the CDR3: TGTGCCAGCAGTGGAAAAAACACCATATATTTT. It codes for CASSGKNTIYF.

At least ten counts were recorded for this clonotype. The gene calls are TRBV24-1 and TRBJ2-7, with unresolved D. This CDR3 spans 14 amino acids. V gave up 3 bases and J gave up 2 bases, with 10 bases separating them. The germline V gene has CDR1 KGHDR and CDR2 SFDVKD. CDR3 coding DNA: TGTGCCACCAGTGATGCTTCAGGAGCCTACGAGCAGTACTTC. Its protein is CATSDASGAYEQYF.

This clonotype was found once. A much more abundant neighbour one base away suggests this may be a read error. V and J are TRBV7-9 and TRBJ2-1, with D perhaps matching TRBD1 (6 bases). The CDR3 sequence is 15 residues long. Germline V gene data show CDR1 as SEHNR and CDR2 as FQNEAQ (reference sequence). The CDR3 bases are TGTGCCAGCAGCCTCAGGGGACCCCCTAACAATGAGAAGTTCTTC. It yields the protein CASSLRGPPNNEKFF.

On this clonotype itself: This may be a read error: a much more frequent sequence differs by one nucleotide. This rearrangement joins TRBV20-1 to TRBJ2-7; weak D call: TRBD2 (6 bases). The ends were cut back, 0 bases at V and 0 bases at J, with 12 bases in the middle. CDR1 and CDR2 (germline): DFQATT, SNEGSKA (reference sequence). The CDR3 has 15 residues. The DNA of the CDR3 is TGCAGTGCTAGAGAGTCTAGCGTGAGCTCCTACGAGCAGTACTTC. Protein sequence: CSARESSVSSYEQYF.

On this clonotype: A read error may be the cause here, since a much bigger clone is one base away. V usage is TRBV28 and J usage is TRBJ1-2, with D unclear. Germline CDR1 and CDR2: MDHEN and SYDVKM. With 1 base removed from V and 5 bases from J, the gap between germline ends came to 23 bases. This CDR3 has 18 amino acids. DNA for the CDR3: TGTGCCAGCAGTTTATACCCATCCGAAGGCGCAGAGACTTATGGCTACACCTTC. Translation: CASSLYPSEGAETYGYTF.

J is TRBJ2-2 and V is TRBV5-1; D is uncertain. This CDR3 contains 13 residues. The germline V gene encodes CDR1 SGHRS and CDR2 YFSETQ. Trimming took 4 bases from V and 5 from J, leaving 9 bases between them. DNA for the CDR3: TGCGCCAGCAGCGCCGTTTATACCGGGGAGCTGTTTTTT. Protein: CASSAVYTGELFF.

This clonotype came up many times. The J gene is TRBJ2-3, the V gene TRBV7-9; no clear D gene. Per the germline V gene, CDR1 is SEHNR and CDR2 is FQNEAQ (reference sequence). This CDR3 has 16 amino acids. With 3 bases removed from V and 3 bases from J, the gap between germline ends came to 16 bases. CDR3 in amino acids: CASSLALGMGTDTQYF. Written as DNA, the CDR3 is TGTGCCAGCAGCTTGGCGCTAGGTATGGGGACAGATACGCAGTATTTT.